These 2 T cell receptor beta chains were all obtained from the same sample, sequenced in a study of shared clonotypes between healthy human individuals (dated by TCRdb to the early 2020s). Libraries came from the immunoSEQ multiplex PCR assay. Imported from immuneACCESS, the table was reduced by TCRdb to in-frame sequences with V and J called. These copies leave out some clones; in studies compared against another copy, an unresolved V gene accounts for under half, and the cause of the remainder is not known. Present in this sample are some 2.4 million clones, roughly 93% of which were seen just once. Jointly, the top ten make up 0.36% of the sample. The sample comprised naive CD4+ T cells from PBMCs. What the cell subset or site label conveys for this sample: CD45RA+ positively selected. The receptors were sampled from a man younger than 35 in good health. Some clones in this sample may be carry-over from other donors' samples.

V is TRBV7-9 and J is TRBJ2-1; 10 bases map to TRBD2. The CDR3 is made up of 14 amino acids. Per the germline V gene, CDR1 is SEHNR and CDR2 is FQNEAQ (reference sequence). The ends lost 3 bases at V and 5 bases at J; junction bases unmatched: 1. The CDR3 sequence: CASSFLAGDNEQFF. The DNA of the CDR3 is TGTGCCAGCAGCTTCCTAGCGGGAGACAATGAGCAGTTCTTC. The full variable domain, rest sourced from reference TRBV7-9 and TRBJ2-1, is DTGVSQNPRHKITKRGQNVTFRCDPISEHNRLYWYRQTLGQGPEFLTYFQNEAQLEKSRLLSDRFSAERPKGSFSTLEIQRTEQGDSAMYLCASSFLAGDNEQFFGPGTRLTVL.

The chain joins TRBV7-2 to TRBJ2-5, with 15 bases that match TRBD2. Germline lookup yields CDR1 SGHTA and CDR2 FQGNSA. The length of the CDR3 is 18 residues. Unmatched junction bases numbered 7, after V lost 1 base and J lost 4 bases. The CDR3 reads CASSLVGTSGRSGETQYF. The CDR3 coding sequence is TGTGCCAGCAGCTTAGTAGGGACTAGCGGGAGGTCGGGAGAGACCCAGTACTTC.